The 16 T cell receptor beta chains presented below share a single source sample, sequenced in a study of blood T cell repertoires in COVID-19 (dated by TCRdb to 2020 to 2021). Library method: the immunoSEQ multiplex PCR assay. The immuneACCESS repertoire file appears here via TCRdb, limited to in-frame rearrangements. These files lack a portion of the clones; in checked studies, under half of the deficit traces to unresolved V genes, and the cause of the others is not known. The sample profile shows about 69,000 clones; about 86% of them were found once. The ten most abundant clones make up more than 15% of the sample. Specimen: peripheral blood. These receptors all come from a man in his forties with COVID-19, enrolled during active disease.

J is TRBJ1-2 and V is TRBV15; D may be TRBD1 (5 bases). Germline V gene data show CDR1 as LNHNV and CDR2 as YYDKDF (reference sequence). Between the trimmed V and J ends, which lost 1 base and 1 base, there was a span of 7 bases. The CDR3 extends over 14 amino acids. CDR3 sequence (DNA): TGTGCCACCAGCAGAGCGCAGGGTAACTATGGCTACACCTTC. Its protein is CATSRAQGNYGYTF.

This clone showed up just a few times. This chain joins TRBV5-1 and TRBJ2-7; D may be TRBD1 (5 bases). Germline values: CDR1 SGHRS, CDR2 YFSETQ. This CDR3 comprises 19 residues. V lost 4 bases, J lost 0 bases, and 26 bases lay in between. CDR3 sequence: CASSRVLSSRRAASYEQYF. The CDR3 bases are TGCGCCAGCAGCAGGGTTTTGAGTAGCCGCAGGGCCGCCTCCTACGAGCAGTACTTC.

This sequence joins TRBV6-4 and TRBJ1-2; possibly TRBD1 for D (5 bases). Germline V gives CDR1 MRHNA, CDR2 SNTAGT. CDR3 size: 12 residues. V lost 5 bases and J lost 7, with 11 bases in between. CDR3: CASSSGDGGYTF. CDR3 coding DNA: TGTGCCAGCAGTTCGGGGGACGGTGGCTACACCTTC.

This sequence joins TRBV5-5 and TRBJ1-4; D unclear. The V gene's germline CDR1 is SGHKS and CDR2 YYEKEE (reference sequence). The V and J ends lost 4 bases and 4 bases respectively, with 11 bases between them. This CDR3 is built from 14 residues. CDR3 coding DNA: TGTGCCAGCAGCCGGACGGAGGTTAATGAAAAACTGTTTTTT. Its protein is CASSRTEVNEKLFF.

This chain joins TRBV5-1 and TRBJ2-7; 7 bases fit TRBD1. This CDR3 has 13 residues. From germline, CDR1 is SGHRS and CDR2 YFSETQ. V was clipped by 5 bases and J by 1 base; unmatched bases: 3. The CDR3 loop reads CASRDRESYEQYF. The CDR3 bases are TGCGCCAGCAGAGACAGGGAGTCCTACGAGCAGTACTTC.

The rearrangement links TRBV5-1 to TRBJ2-1; weak D call: TRBD1 (5 bases). CDR3 size: 12 residues. V was shortened by 0 bases and J by 12 bases, with 10 bases between the two germline ends. CDR1 is SGHRS, CDR2 YFSETQ, per germline. The CDR3 region is CASSLGERGQFF. The CDR3 bases are TGCGCCAGCAGCTTGGGTGAAAGGGGGCAGTTCTTC. The full variable domain, rest sourced from reference TRBV5-1 and TRBJ2-1, is KAGVTQTPRYLIKTRGQQVTLSCSPISGHRSVSWYQQTPGQGLQFLFEYFSETQRNKGNFPGRFSGRQFSNSRSEMNVSTLELGDSALYLCASSLGERGQFFGPGTRLTVL.

The rearrangement links TRBV10-2 to TRBJ2-7, with 8 bases aligning to TRBD1. Germline V gene sequence: CDR1 WSHSY, CDR2 SAAADI. Trimming cost V 7 bases and J 5 bases; bases outside gene matches: 13. The CDR3 is 15 amino acids. Written as DNA, the CDR3 is TGCGCCAGCATTCGCGGGCAGGGGGCTAGTGACGAGCAGTACTTC. This sequence encodes CASIRGQGASDEQYF.

In nucleotides, the CDR3 is TGCAGCGTGTCGACTAGCGGGGGACCGGTATTCTTC. Translation gives CSVSTSGGPVFF. The rearrangement links TRBV29-1 to TRBJ2-1, with 12 nucleotides matching TRBD2. The CDR3 loop spans 12 amino acids. The V gene's germline CDR1 is SQVTM and CDR2 ANQGSEA. Losses at the gene ends were 6 bases for V and 16 bases for J; bases not matched to a gene: 10.

A note on this clone: The sample holds other DNA sequences that translate to the same CDR3. V is TRBV15 and J is TRBJ2-2; 7 bases are shared with TRBD2. CDR3 length: 15 residues. V lost 1 base and J lost 2; bases outside the gene matches: 1. The germline CDR1 and CDR2 sequences are LNHNV and YYDKDF (reference sequence). The CDR3 is CATSRGGGNTGELFF. Written as DNA, the CDR3 is TGTGCCACCAGCAGAGGCGGGGGAAACACCGGGGAGCTGTTTTTT.

CDR3: CASSLGQMNTEAFF. Written as DNA, the CDR3 is TGTGCCAGCTCCCTCGGACAGATGAACACTGAAGCTTTCTTT. This chain connects TRBV18 to TRBJ1-1; the D gene is possibly TRBD1 (6 bases). CDR3 length: 14 residues. Germline V CDR1 and CDR2: KGHSH, LQKENI. V was cut by 6 bases and J by 0 bases, with 11 bases left in between.

V and J are TRBV10-3 and TRBJ2-3; 14 positions match TRBD2. V was clipped by 0 bases and J by 2 bases; unmatched bases: 10. This CDR3 contains 20 residues. Per the germline V gene, CDR1 is ENHRY and CDR2 is SYGVKD. The DNA of the CDR3 is TGTGCCATCAGTGAGTCGCGGGGACTAGCGGGGGTGGATACCACAGATACGCAGTATTTT. It encodes CAISESRGLAGVDTTDTQYF.

This clone was observed a few times. The chain uses TRBV19 and TRBJ2-2; 8 bases match TRBD1. This CDR3 region has 15 residues. The ends lost 7 bases at V and 6 bases at J; junction bases unmatched: 10. CDR1 is LNHDA and CDR2 is SQIVND in the germline V gene (reference sequence). The CDR3 bases are TGTGCCAGTACGAACGAGGCAGGGGGCTCCGGGGAGCTGTTTTTT. Protein sequence: CASTNEAGGSGELFF.

The V gene is TRBV7-6, the J gene TRBJ2-5, with TRBD2 as a possible D gene (6 bases). The germline CDR1 and CDR2 sequences are SGHVS and FNYEAQ. The V end was cut by 3 bases, the J end by 0 bases, with 11 bases between. The CDR3 is 15 residues long. The chain's CDR3 is CASSFLRDYQETQYF. The CDR3 DNA sequence: TGTGCCAGCAGCTTTCTCCGGGACTACCAAGAGACCCAGTACTTC.

The gene calls are TRBV6-4 and TRBJ1-5, with D possibly TRBD1 on 6 matching bases. V lost 0 bases to trimming and J lost 1 base, with 28 bases between them. The CDR3 spans 22 residues. Germline CDR1 reads MRHNA; CDR2 reads SNTAGT. CDR3 sequence (DNA): TGTGCCAGCAGTGACTCGGGATATGGGTGCAGGGGAAGGTCGCGGAGCAATCAGCCCCAGCATTTT. Translation: CASSDSGYGCRGRSRSNQPQHF.

This clone was seen only once. The V and J genes are TRBV30 and TRBJ1-2; 9 bases fit TRBD1. V lost 2 bases to trimming and J lost 8 bases; unmatched junction nucleotides: 15. Germline CDR1 and CDR2: GTSNPN and SVGIG (reference sequence). CDR3 length: 16 amino acids. The CDR3 nucleotides read TGTGCCTGGAGTTATCAGGGACAGGGATCCCAACGAGGCTACACCTTC. This translates into CAWSYQGQGSQRGYTF.

This chain connects TRBV2 to TRBJ1-4; 7 bases agree with TRBD1. The germline V gene has CDR1 SNHLY and CDR2 FYNNEI. Trimming took 1 base from V and 0 from J; bases not matched to a gene: 2. The CDR3 contains 16 residues. CDR3 amino acids: CASSEVTGTTNEKLFF. The CDR3 DNA sequence: TGTGCCAGCAGTGAAGTGACAGGGACAACTAATGAAAAACTGTTTTTT.